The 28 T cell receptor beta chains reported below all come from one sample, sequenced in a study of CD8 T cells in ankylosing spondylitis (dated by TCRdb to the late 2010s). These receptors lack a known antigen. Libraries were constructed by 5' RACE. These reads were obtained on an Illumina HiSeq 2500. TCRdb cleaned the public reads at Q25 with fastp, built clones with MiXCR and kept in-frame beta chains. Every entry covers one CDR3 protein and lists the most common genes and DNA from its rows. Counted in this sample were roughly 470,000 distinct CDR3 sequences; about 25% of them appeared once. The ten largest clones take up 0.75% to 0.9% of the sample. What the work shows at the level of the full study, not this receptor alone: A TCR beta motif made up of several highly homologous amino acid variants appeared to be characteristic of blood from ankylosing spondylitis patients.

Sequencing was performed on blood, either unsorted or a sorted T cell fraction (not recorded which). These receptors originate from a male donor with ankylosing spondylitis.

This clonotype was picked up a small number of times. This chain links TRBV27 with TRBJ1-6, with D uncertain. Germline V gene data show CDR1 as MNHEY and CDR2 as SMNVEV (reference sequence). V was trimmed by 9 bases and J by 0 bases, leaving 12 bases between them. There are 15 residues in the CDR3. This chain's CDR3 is CASLADYSYNSPLHF. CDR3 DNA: TGTGCCAGTCTGGCGGACTACTCCTATAATTCACCCCTCCACTTT.

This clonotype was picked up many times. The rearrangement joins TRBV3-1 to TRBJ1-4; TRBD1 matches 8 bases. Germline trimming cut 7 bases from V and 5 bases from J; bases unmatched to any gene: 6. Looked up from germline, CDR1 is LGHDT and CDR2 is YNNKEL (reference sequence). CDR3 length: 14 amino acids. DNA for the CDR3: TGTGCCAGCAACCGACAGGGGTCGAATGAAAAACTGTTTTTT. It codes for CASNRQGSNEKLFF.

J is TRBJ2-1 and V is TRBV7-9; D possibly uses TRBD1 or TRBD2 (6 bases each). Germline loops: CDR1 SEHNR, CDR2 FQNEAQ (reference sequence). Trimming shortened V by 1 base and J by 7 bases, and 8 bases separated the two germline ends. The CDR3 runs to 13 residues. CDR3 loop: CASSLEGGNEQFF. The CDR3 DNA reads TGTGCCAGCAGCTTAGAAGGGGGGAATGAGCAGTTCTTC.

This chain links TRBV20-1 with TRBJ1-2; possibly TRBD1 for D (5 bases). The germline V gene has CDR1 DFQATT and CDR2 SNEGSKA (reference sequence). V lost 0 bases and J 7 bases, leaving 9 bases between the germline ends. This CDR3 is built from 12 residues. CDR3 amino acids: CSARDQGAGYTF. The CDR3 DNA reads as TGCAGTGCTAGAGATCAAGGGGCTGGCTACACCTTC.

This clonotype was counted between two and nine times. DNA for the CDR3: TGTGCCATCACCGGATCAACGAGGAGCACAGATACGCAGTATTTT. Residues: CAITGSTRSTDTQYF. V is TRBV10-3 and J is TRBJ2-3; D not certain. The germline V gene encodes CDR1 ENHRY and CDR2 SYGVKD. V was clipped by 7 bases and J by 0 bases, with 14 bases between them. The CDR3 extends over 15 amino acids.

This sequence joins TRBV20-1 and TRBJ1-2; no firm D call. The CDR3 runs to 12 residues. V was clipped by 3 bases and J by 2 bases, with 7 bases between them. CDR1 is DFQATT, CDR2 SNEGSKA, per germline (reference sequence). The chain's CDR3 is CSASPQNYGYTF. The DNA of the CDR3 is TGCAGTGCTAGCCCGCAGAACTATGGCTACACCTTC.

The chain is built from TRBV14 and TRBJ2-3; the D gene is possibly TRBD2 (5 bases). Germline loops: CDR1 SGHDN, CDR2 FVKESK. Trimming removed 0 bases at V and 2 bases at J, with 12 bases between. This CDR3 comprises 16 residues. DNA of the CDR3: TGTGCCAGCAGCCAAGACGACGGGGTCATCACAGATACGCAGTATTTT. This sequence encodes CASSQDDGVITDTQYF.

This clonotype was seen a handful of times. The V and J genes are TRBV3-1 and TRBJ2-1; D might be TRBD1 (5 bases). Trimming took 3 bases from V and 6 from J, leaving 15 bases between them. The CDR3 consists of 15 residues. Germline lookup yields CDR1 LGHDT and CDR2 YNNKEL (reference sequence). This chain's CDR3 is CASSHYGASGNEQFF. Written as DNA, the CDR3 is TGTGCCAGCAGCCATTATGGGGCTTCGGGCAATGAGCAGTTCTTC.

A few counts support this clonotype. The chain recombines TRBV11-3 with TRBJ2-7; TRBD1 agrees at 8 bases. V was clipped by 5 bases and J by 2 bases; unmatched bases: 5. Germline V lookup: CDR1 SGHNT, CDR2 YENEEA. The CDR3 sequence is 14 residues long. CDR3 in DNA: TGTGCCAGCAGCCCCTCGGACAGGGCCTACGAGCAGTACTTC. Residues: CASSPSDRAYEQYF.

CDR3: CASSQVGGNREQYF. DNA of the CDR3: TGTGCCAGCAGCCAAGTCGGCGGGAATAGAGAGCAGTACTTC. This chain connects TRBV3-1 to TRBJ2-7, with D perhaps TRBD2 (6 bases). CDR1 is LGHDT and CDR2 is YNNKEL in the germline V gene (reference sequence). V was trimmed by 1 base and J by 7 bases, leaving 14 bases between them. CDR3 size: 14 residues.

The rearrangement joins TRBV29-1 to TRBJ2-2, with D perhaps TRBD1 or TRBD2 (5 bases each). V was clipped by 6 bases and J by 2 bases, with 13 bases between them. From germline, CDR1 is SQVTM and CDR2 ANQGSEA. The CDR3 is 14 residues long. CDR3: CSVPGTLNTGELFF. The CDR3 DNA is TGCAGCGTCCCCGGGACCCTAAACACCGGGGAGCTGTTTTTT.

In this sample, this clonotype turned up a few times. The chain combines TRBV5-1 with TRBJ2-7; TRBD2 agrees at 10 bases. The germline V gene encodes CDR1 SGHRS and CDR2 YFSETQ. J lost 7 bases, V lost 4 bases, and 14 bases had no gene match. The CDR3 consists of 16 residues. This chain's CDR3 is CASSPTWTSGSMEQYF. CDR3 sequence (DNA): TGCGCCAGCAGCCCGACATGGACTAGCGGCTCCATGGAGCAGTACTTC.

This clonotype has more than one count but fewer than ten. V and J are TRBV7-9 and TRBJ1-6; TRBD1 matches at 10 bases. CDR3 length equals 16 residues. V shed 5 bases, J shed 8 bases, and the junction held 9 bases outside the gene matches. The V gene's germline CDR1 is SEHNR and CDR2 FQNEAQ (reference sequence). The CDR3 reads CASSRTGGIGDSPLHF. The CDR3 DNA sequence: TGTGCCAGCAGCCGGACAGGGGGGATCGGGGATTCACCCCTCCACTTT.

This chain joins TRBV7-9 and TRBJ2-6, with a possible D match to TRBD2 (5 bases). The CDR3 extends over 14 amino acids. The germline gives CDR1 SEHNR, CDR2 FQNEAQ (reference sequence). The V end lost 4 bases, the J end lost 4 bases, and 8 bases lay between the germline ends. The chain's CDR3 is CASSSRRGANVLTF. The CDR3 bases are TGTGCCAGCAGCTCCCGGAGGGGGGCCAACGTCCTGACTTTC. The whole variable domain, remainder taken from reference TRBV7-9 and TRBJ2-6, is DTGVSQNPRHKITKRGQNVTFRCDPISEHNRLYWYRQTLGQGPEFLTYFQNEAQLEKSRLLSDRFSAERPKGSFSTLEIQRTEQGDSAMYLCASSSRRGANVLTFGAGSRLTVL.

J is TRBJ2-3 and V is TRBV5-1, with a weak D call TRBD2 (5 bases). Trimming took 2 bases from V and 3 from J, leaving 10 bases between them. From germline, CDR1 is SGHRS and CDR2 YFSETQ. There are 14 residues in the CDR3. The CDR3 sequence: CASSFGISTDTQYF. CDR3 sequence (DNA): TGCGCCAGCAGCTTCGGGATTTCAACAGATACGCAGTATTTT.

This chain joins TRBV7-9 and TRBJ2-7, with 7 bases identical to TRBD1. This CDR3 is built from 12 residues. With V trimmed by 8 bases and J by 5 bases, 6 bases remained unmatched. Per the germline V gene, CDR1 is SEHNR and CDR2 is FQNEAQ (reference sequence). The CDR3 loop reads CASGIQGNEQYF. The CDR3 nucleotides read TGTGCCAGCGGAATACAGGGGAACGAGCAGTACTTC.

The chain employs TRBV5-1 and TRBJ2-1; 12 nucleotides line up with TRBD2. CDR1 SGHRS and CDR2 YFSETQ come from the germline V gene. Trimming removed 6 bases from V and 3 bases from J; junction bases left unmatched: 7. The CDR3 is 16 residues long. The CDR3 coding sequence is TGCGCCAGCACCATAACGGGACTAGCGGGCTACAATGAGCAGTTCTTC. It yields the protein CASTITGLAGYNEQFF. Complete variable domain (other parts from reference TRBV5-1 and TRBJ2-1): KAGVTQTPRYLIKTRGQQVTLSCSPISGHRSVSWYQQTPGQGLQFLFEYFSETQRNKGNFPGRFSGRQFSNSRSEMNVSTLELGDSALYLCASTITGLAGYNEQFFGPGTRLTVL.

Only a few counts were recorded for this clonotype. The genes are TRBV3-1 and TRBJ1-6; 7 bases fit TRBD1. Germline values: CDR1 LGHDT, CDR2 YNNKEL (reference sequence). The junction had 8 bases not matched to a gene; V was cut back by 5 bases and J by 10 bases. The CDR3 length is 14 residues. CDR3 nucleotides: TGTGCCAGCAGCGACCGACAGGGAGGGTCACCCCTCCACTTT. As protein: CASSDRQGGSPLHF.

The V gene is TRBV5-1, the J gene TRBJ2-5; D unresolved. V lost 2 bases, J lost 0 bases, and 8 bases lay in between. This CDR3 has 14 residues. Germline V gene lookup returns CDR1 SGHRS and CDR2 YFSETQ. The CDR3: CASSFDGYQETQYF. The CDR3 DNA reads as TGCGCCAGCAGCTTCGATGGGTACCAAGAGACCCAGTACTTC.

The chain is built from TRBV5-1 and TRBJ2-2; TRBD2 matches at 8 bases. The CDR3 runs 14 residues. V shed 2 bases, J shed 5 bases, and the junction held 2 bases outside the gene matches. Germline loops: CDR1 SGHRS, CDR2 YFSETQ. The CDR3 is CASSLSGSTGELFF. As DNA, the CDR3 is TGCGCCAGCAGCTTAAGCGGGAGTACCGGGGAGCTGTTTTTT.

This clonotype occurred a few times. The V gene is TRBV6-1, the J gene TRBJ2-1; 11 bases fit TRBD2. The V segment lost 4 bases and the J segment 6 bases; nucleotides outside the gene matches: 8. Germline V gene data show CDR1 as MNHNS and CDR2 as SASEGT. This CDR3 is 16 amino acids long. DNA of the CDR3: TGTGCCAGCAGTGGGGACGAACTAGCGGGAGCCAATGAGCAGTTCTTC. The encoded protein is CASSGDELAGANEQFF.

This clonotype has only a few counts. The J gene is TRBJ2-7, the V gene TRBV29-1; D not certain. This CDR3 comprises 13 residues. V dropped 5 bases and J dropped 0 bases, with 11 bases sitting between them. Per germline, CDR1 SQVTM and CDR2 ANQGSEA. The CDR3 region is CSVRALLSYEQYF. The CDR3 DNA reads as TGCAGCGTTCGGGCCTTACTCTCCTACGAGCAGTACTTC.

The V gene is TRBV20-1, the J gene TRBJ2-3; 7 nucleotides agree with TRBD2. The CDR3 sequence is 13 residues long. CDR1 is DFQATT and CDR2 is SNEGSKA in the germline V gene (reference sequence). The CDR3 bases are TGCAGGTCTATACGGGACTACCAAGATACGCAGTATTTT. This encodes CRSIRDYQDTQYF.

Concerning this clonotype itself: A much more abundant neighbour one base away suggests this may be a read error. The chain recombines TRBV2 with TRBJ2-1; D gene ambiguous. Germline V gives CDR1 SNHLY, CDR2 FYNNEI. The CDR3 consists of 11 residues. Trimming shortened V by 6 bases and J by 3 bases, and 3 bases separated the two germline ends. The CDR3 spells CASRYYNEQFF. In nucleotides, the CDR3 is TGTGCCAGCAGGTACTACAATGAGCAGTTCTTC. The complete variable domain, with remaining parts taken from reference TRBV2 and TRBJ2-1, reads EPEVTQTPSHQVTQMGQEVILRCVPISNHLYFYWYRQILGQKVEFLVSFYNNEISEKSEIFDDQFSVERPDGSNFTLKIRSTKLEDSAMYFCASRYYNEQFFGPGTRLTVL.

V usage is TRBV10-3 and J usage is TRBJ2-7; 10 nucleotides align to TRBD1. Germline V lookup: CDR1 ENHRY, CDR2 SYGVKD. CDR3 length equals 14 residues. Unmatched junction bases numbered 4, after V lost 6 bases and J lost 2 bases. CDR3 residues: CAIRRTGGAYEQYF. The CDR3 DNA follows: TGTGCCATCAGAAGGACAGGGGGGGCCTACGAGCAGTACTTC.

CDR3: CASSGIAGVNEQFF. CDR3 sequence (DNA): TGTGCCAGTAGTGGAATAGCGGGAGTCAATGAGCAGTTCTTC. The V and J genes are TRBV19 and TRBJ2-1, with 9 positions matching TRBD2. The CDR3 consists of 14 residues. Germline CDR1 reads LNHDA; CDR2 reads SQIVND (reference sequence). V lost 5 bases to trimming and J lost 6 bases; unmatched junction nucleotides: 5.

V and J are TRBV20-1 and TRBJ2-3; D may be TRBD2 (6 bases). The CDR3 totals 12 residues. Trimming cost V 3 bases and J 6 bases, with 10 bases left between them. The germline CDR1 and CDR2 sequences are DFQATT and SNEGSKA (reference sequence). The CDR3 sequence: CSAREGGDTQYF. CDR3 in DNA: TGCAGTGCTAGGGAGGGCGGGGATACGCAGTATTTT.

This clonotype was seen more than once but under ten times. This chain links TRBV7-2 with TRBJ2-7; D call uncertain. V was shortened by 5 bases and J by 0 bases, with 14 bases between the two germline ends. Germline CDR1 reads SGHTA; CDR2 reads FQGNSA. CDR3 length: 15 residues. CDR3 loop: CASSIRQQSSYEQYF. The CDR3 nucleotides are TGTGCCAGCAGCATACGTCAACAGAGCTCCTACGAGCAGTACTTC.